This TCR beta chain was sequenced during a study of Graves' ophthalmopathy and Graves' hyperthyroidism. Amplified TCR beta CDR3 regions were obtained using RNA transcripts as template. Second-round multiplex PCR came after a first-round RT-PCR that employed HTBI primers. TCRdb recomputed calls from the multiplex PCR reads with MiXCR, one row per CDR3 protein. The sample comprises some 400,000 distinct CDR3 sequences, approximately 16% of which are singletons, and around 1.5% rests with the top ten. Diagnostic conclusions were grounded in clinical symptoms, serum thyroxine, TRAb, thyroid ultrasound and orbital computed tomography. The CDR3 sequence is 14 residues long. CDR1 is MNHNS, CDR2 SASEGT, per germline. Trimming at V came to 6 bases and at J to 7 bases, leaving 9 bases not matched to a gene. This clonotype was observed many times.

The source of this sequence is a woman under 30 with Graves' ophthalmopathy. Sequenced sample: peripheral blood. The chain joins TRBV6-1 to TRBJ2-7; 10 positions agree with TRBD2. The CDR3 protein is CASSTRLAGVEQYF. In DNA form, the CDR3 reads TGTGCCAGCAGCACTAGGCTAGCGGGAGTTGAGCAGTACTTC.